The 27 T cell receptor beta chains reported below all come from one sample, sequenced in a study of T cell repertoires in cytomegalovirus infection. MiXCR, run by TCRdb on the reads, gives a single entry per CDR3 protein. The sample lists about 150,000 distinct CDR3 sequences; about a quarter were seen once. The sequencing input was PBMCs. These TCRs come from a human donor in good health (CMV status not recorded). Some clones in this sample may be carry-over from other donors' samples.

V gene TRBV20-1 combines with J gene TRBJ1-6; 9 bases agree with TRBD1. There are 15 residues in the CDR3. With 1 base clipped from V and 8 bases from J, the junction kept 6 bases outside the gene matches. Germline assignment: CDR1 DFQATT and CDR2 SNEGSKA (reference sequence). CDR3 in amino acids: CSARGLQGADSPLHF. CDR3 DNA: TGCAGTGCTAGAGGATTACAGGGGGCTGATTCACCCCTCCACTTT.

This clonotype was seen many times. The V and J genes are TRBV7-2 and TRBJ2-3; 9 nucleotides match TRBD2. Trimming removed 3 bases from V and 0 bases from J; junction bases left unmatched: 1. CDR3 length: 15 amino acids. Per germline, CDR1 SGHTA and CDR2 FQGNSA. In DNA, the CDR3 is TGTGCCAGCAGCTTCCTAGCGGGAAGCACAGATACGCAGTATTTT. This codes for CASSFLAGSTDTQYF.

This clonotype was counted only a few times. The chain combines TRBV11-3 with TRBJ2-5; 7 nucleotides line up with TRBD2. The V and J ends lost 5 bases and 0 bases, in that order; junction bases with no gene match: 3. CDR1 and CDR2 from the germline V gene are SGHNT and YENEEA. The CDR3 has 14 residues. The CDR3 DNA follows: TGTGCCAGCAGCACCGGGACTAACCAAGAGACCCAGTACTTC. Translating it yields CASSTGTNQETQYF.

The chain links TRBV19 to TRBJ1-5; D possibly corresponds to TRBD1 (6 bases). This CDR3 is 14 amino acids long. Trimming cost V 3 bases and J 11 bases, with 17 bases left between them. Germline V gene sequence: CDR1 LNHDA, CDR2 SQIVND (reference sequence). CDR3 nucleotides: TGTGCCAGTAGTATTCCAGGGGACCAATTGACCCAGCATTTT. This codes for CASSIPGDQLTQHF.

This chain joins TRBV7-2 and TRBJ2-7; D is possibly TRBD2 (6 bases). Trimming took 0 bases from V and 4 from J, leaving 10 bases between them. This CDR3 comprises 14 residues. CDR1 SGHTA and CDR2 FQGNSA come from the germline V gene. The chain's CDR3 is CASSLARDGYEQYF. CDR3 DNA: TGTGCCAGCAGCTTAGCGCGGGACGGTTACGAGCAGTACTTC.

This clonotype occurred a few times. The chain is built from TRBV20-1 and TRBJ1-3; maybe TRBD1 (5 bases). Per the germline V gene, CDR1 is DFQATT and CDR2 is SNEGSKA (reference sequence). This CDR3 spans 15 amino acids. V lost 0 bases to trimming and J lost 0 bases, with 9 bases between them. The CDR3: CSARDRRDSGNTIYF. In DNA form, the CDR3 reads TGCAGTGCTAGAGATCGCAGGGACTCTGGAAACACCATATATTTT.

The rearrangement uses TRBV19 and TRBJ2-3, with a possible D match to TRBD1 (6 bases). Trimming removed 3 bases from V and 5 bases from J, with 15 bases in between. The germline CDR1 and CDR2 sequences are LNHDA and SQIVND (reference sequence). The CDR3 sequence is 15 residues long. The DNA for the CDR3 is TGTGCCAGTAGTATTTCCGCGAAACAGGGAGATACGCAGTATTTT. Its translation: CASSISAKQGDTQYF.

This chain links TRBV20-1 with TRBJ2-6; 9 nucleotides line up with TRBD1. CDR3 size: 16 residues. Trimming removed 6 bases from V and 0 bases from J; junction bases left unmatched: 6. Germline assignment: CDR1 DFQATT and CDR2 SNEGSKA (reference sequence). CDR3 nucleotide sequence: TGCAGTGCCACGACAGGGGGATACTCTGGGGCCAACGTCCTGACTTTC. Translating gives CSATTGGYSGANVLTF.

In this sample, this clonotype turned up a few times. The chain carries TRBV20-1 and TRBJ2-1, with 14 bases identical to TRBD2. J was trimmed by 0 bases and V by 6 bases; bases with no gene match: 10. Germline loops: CDR1 DFQATT, CDR2 SNEGSKA (reference sequence). The CDR3 sequence is 18 residues long. Here the CDR3 reads CSAVPGLAGEGSYNEQFF. CDR3 nucleotides: TGCAGTGCCGTGCCGGGACTAGCGGGAGAGGGCTCCTACAATGAGCAGTTCTTC.

V and J are TRBV6-2 or TRBV6-3 and TRBJ1-5; D gene unclear. This CDR3 has 12 residues. CDR1 is MNHEY and CDR2 is SVGEGT in the germline V gene. V was pared by 5 bases and J by 4 bases, with 6 bases between. CDR3 protein: CASSKTNQPQHF. The CDR3 nucleotides are TGTGCCAGCAGTAAAACTAATCAGCCCCAGCATTTT.

This clonotype was counted between two and nine times. V usage is TRBV28 and J usage is TRBJ1-1, with a tentative D call TRBD1 (6 bases). Per germline, CDR1 MDHEN and CDR2 SYDVKM. CDR3 length equals 13 residues. V lost 6 bases and J lost 2, with 10 bases in between. CDR3 bases: TGTGCCAGCAGAACAGGGTTAAACACTGAAGCTTTCTTT. It codes for CASRTGLNTEAFF.

This clonotype was counted at least ten times. J is TRBJ2-7 and V is TRBV7-2; D might be TRBD2 (5 bases). Per the germline V gene, CDR1 is SGHTA and CDR2 is FQGNSA. V lost 6 bases, J lost 0 bases, and 12 bases lay in between. The CDR3 has 14 residues. This CDR3 reads CASRAPGSSYEQYF. The DNA for the CDR3 is TGTGCCAGCAGAGCTCCGGGGAGCTCCTACGAGCAGTACTTC. Looking up the rest from reference TRBV7-2 and TRBJ2-7 gives the full variable domain: GAGVSQSPSNKVTEKGKDVELRCDPISGHTALYWYRQSLGQGLEFLIYFQGNSAPDKSGLPSDRFSAERTGGSVSTLTIQRTQQEDSAVYLCASRAPGSSYEQYFGPGTRLTVT.

The chain links TRBV28 to TRBJ1-2, with D hard to call. Trimming pared 6 bases from V and 3 bases from J, leaving 11 bases between. The CDR3 length is 13 residues. CDR1 and CDR2 (germline): MDHEN, SYDVKM. The CDR3 spells CASSRRSHYGYTF. In DNA, the CDR3 is TGTGCCAGCAGCCGCAGGTCTCACTATGGCTACACCTTC.

This clonotype was seen only once. The chain recombines TRBV28 with TRBJ2-3; D is unclear. CDR1 and CDR2 (germline): MDHEN, SYDVKM. V was pared by 7 bases and J by 6 bases, with 23 bases between. The CDR3 is made up of 16 amino acids. CDR3 in amino acids: CASIENTGPLSDTQYF. CDR3 bases: TGTGCCAGCATTGAAAATACGGGCCCACTCAGTGATACGCAGTATTTT.

The genes are TRBV20-1 and TRBJ2-3, with 7 bases fitting TRBD2. V dropped 3 bases and J dropped 1; count of bases not matched to a gene: 7. The CDR3 runs to 15 residues. CDR1 and CDR2 from the germline V gene are DFQATT and SNEGSKA (reference sequence). The DNA of the CDR3 is TGCAGTGCTAGTAGCCCGGCGGGAGGCACAGATACGCAGTATTTT. Translation: CSASSPAGGTDTQYF.

This clonotype showed up many times. The chain recombines TRBV28 with TRBJ2-2; 10 bases match TRBD2. Per the germline V gene, CDR1 is MDHEN and CDR2 is SYDVKM. This CDR3 spans 16 amino acids. Trimming removed 6 bases from V and 0 bases from J; junction bases left unmatched: 4. Here the CDR3 reads CASSIAGGTNTGELFF. CDR3 coding DNA: TGTGCCAGCAGCATAGCGGGAGGAACGAACACCGGGGAGCTGTTTTTT.

Only a few counts were recorded for this clonotype. The V and J genes are TRBV7-6 and TRBJ1-5; TRBD1 matches 8 bases. CDR1 is SGHVS and CDR2 is FNYEAQ in the germline V gene. Trimming took 0 bases from V and 4 from J; bases not matched to a gene: 8. This CDR3 contains 17 residues. The CDR3 nucleotides are TGTGCCAGCAGCTTAGCCCCCCCCGGGACAGGTAATCAGCCCCAGCATTTT. Protein sequence: CASSLAPPGTGNQPQHF.

This clonotype was observed at least ten times. V and J are TRBV7-9 and TRBJ1-2; D gene uncertain. V was trimmed by 5 bases and J by 7 bases, leaving 11 bases between them. The V gene's germline CDR1 is SEHNR and CDR2 FQNEAQ (reference sequence). The CDR3 contains 12 residues. The CDR3 coding sequence is TGTGCCAGCAGCACAGCTACTGGTGGCTACACCTTC. It codes for CASSTATGGYTF.

This clonotype was recorded many times. The chain employs TRBV7-2 and TRBJ2-5; no definite D call. The germline V gene encodes CDR1 SGHTA and CDR2 FQGNSA. Trimming removed 1 base from V and 0 bases from J, with 6 bases in between. The CDR3 sequence is 14 residues long. CDR3 sequence (DNA): TGTGCCAGCAGCTTAGGCGGCTACCAAGAGACCCAGTACTTC. Translating it yields CASSLGGYQETQYF.

There are a few counts of this clonotype. The chain links TRBV7-9 to TRBJ2-1; TRBD2 aligns across 16 bases. With 1 base clipped from V and 7 bases from J, the junction kept 7 bases outside the gene matches. Looked up from germline, CDR1 is SEHNR and CDR2 is FQNEAQ (reference sequence). CDR3 length: 18 residues. The CDR3 region has the DNA TGTGCCAGCAGCTTAGGAGGGACTAGCGGGGGGGTTGGGAATGAGCAGTTCTTC. It translates to CASSLGGTSGGVGNEQFF. Filled out from reference TRBV7-9 and TRBJ2-1, the complete variable domain reads DTGVSQNPRHKITKRGQNVTFRCDPISEHNRLYWYRQTLGQGPEFLTYFQNEAQLEKSRLLSDRFSAERPKGSFSTLEIQRTEQGDSAMYLCASSLGGTSGGVGNEQFFGPGTRLTVL.

This clonotype was detected only a few times. This rearrangement joins TRBV4-1 to TRBJ2-2; maybe TRBD1 (6 bases). V lost 4 bases, J lost 2 bases, and 14 bases lay in between. Looked up from germline, CDR1 is MGHRA and CDR2 is YSYEKL. This CDR3 region has 16 residues. This CDR3 is CASSRSGTLNTGELFF. The CDR3 bases are TGCGCCAGCAGCCGATCTGGGACACTTAACACCGGGGAGCTGTTTTTT.

This clonotype was detected ten times or more. The gene calls are TRBV28 and TRBJ2-2; D might be TRBD1 (5 bases). The CDR3 runs to 17 residues. Germline-derived CDR1 and CDR2 are MDHEN and SYDVKM. The V end lost 4 bases, the J end lost 1 base, and 16 bases lay between the germline ends. The CDR3 nucleotides are TGTGCCAGCAGTTCCCCCGTCACGACAGTGAACACCGGGGAGCTGTTTTTT. Translating gives CASSSPVTTVNTGELFF.

This clonotype was recorded at least ten times. The J gene is TRBJ2-1, the V gene TRBV7-2; possibly TRBD2 for D (5 bases). Germline assignment: CDR1 SGHTA and CDR2 FQGNSA. V was trimmed by 1 base and J by 6 bases, leaving 10 bases between them. The CDR3 runs to 14 residues. CDR3 protein: CASSLDIRGNEQFF. The DNA for the CDR3 is TGTGCCAGCAGCTTAGATATCCGGGGCAATGAGCAGTTCTTC.

The CDR3 DNA sequence: TGTGCCAGCAGTTCTAGTTCTTGGCCCGGGGCCAACGTCCTGACTTTC. Protein sequence: CASSSSSWPGANVLTF. The rearrangement uses TRBV6-2 or TRBV6-3 and TRBJ2-6, with D unclear. Trimming shortened V by 4 bases and J by 4 bases, and 14 bases separated the two germline ends. The CDR3 has 16 residues. CDR1 is MNHEY, CDR2 SVGEGT, per germline.

In its sample, this clonotype was seen once. This chain uses TRBV29-1 with TRBJ1-5, with TRBD1 matching over 8 bases. Germline V gene sequence: CDR1 SQVTM, CDR2 ANQGSEA. J lost 4 bases, V lost 6 bases, and 5 bases had no gene match. CDR3 length: 13 residues. The CDR3 DNA reads TGCAGCGTCCGGACAGGGTCGAATCAGCCCCAGCATTTT. As protein: CSVRTGSNQPQHF.

The V and J genes are TRBV28 and TRBJ1-1; D is perhaps TRBD1 (6 bases). Germline V gives CDR1 MDHEN, CDR2 SYDVKM. Trimming removed 5 bases from V and 8 bases from J, with 12 bases in between. The CDR3 contains 12 residues. CDR3 bases: TGTGCCAGCAGTCCGATCCAGGGGGAAGCTTTCTTT. Amino acid sequence: CASSPIQGEAFF.

The V and J genes are TRBV7-3 and TRBJ2-2; 11 bases agree with TRBD2. The CDR3 contains 15 residues. V lost 3 bases to trimming and J lost 6 bases; unmatched junction nucleotides: 3. From germline, CDR1 is SGHTA and CDR2 FQGTGA. This CDR3 is CASSFSGRAAGELFF. CDR3 nucleotide sequence: TGTGCCAGCAGCTTTAGCGGGAGGGCGGCCGGGGAGCTGTTTTTT.